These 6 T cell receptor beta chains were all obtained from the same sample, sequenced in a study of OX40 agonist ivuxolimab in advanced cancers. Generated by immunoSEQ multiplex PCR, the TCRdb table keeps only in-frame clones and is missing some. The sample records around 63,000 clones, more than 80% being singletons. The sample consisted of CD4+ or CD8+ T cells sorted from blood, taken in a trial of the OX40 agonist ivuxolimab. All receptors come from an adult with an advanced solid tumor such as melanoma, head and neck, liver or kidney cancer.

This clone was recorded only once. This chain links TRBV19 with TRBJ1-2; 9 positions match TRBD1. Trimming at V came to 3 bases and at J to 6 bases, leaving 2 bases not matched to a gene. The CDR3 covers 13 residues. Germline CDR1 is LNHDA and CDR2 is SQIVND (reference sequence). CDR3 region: CASSMRTGDGYTF. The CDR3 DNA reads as TGTGCCAGTAGTATGCGGACAGGGGATGGCTACACCTTC. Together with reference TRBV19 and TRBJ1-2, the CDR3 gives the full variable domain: DGGITQSPKYLFRKEGQNVTLSCEQNLNHDAMYWYRQDPGQGLRLIYYSQIVNDFQKGDIAEGYSVSREKKESFPLTVTSAQKNPTAFYLCASSMRTGDGYTFGSGTRLTVV.

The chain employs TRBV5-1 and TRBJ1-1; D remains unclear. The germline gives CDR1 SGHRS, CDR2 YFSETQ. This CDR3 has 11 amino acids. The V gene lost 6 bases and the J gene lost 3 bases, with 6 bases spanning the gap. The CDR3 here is CASKEYTEAFF. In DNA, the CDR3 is TGCGCCAGCAAAGAGTACACTGAAGCTTTCTTT.

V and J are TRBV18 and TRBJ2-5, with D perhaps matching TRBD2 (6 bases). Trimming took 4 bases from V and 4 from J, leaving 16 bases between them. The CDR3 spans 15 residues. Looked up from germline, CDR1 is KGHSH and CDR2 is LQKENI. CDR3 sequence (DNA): TGTGCCAGCTCACAGACGTCCGGGGGAGCAGAGACCCAGTACTTC. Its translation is CASSQTSGGAETQYF.

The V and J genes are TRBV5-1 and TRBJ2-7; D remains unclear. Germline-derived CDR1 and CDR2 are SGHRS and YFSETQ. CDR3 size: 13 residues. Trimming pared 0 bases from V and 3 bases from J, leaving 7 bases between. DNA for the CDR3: TGCGCCAGCAGCTTGGATCCTTACTACGAGCAGTACTTC. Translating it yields CASSLDPYYEQYF.

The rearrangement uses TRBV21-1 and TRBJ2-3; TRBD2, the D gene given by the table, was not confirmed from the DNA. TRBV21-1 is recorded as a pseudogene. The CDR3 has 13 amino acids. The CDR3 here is CASSKGAVDTQYF. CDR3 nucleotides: TGTGCCAGCAGCAAAGGTGCGGTAGATACGCAGTATTTT.

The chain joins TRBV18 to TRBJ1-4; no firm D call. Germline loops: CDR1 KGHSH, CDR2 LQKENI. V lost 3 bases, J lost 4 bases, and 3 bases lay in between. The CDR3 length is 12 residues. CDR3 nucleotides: TGTGCCAGCTCACCGAGTAATGAAAAACTGTTTTTT. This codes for CASSPSNEKLFF.